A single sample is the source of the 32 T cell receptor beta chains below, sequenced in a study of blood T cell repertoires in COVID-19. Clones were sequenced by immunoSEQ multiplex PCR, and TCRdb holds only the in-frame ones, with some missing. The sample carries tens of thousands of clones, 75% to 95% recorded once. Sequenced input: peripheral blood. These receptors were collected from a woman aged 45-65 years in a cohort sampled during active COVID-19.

CDR3: CASTSSGAAYEQYF. As DNA, the CDR3 is TGTGCCAGCACCTCAAGCGGGGCCGCCTACGAGCAGTACTTC. This sequence joins TRBV28 and TRBJ2-7; 7 nucleotides line up with TRBD2. CDR1 is MDHEN, CDR2 SYDVKM, per germline. The V gene end was trimmed by 7 bases and the J gene end by 2 bases; junction bases not matched to a gene: 8. The CDR3 sequence is 14 residues long. Full variable domain (rest looked up from reference TRBV28 and TRBJ2-7): DVKVTQSSRYLVKRTGEKVFLECVQDMDHENMFWYRQDPGLGLRLIYFSYDVKMKEKGDIPEGYSVSREKKERFSLILESASTNQTSMYLCASTSSGAAYEQYFGPGTRLTVT.

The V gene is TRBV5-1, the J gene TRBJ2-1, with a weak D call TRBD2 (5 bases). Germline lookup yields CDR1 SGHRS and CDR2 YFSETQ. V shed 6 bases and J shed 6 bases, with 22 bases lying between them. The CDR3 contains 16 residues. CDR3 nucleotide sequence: TGCGCCAGCATTCCTTGGCCGGACTTTTCGTTCAATGAGCAGTTCTTC. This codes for CASIPWPDFSFNEQFF. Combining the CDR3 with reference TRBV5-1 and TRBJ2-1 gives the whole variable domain KAGVTQTPRYLIKTRGQQVTLSCSPISGHRSVSWYQQTPGQGLQFLFEYFSETQRNKGNFPGRFSGRQFSNSRSEMNVSTLELGDSALYLCASIPWPDFSFNEQFFGPGTRLTVL.

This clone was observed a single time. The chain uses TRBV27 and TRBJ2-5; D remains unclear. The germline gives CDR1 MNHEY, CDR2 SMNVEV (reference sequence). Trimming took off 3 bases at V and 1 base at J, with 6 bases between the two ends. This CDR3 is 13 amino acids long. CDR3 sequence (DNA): TGTGCCAGCAGTTTGTGGGCCCAAGAGACCCAGTACTTC. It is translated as CASSLWAQETQYF.

In nucleotides, the CDR3 is TGTGCCAGCAGTGAATACAGCTACGAGCAGTACTTC. This codes for CASSEYSYEQYF. This chain links TRBV6-1 with TRBJ2-7; D is ambiguous. Germline V gives CDR1 MNHNS, CDR2 SASEGT. This CDR3 region has 12 residues. V lost 2 bases to trimming and J lost 3 bases, with 5 bases between them.

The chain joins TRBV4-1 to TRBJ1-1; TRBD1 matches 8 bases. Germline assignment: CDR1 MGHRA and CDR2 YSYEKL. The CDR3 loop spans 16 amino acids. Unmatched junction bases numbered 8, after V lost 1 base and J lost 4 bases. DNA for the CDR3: TGCGCCAGCAGCCAAGGTCCCCAGGGGGCGCGCACTGAAGCTTTCTTT. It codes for CASSQGPQGARTEAFF.

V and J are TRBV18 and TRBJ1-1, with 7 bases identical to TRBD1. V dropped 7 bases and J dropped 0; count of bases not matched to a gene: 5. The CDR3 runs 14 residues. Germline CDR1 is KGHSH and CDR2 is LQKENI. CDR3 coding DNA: TGTGCCAGCTTCGGTGGGACAGTGAACACTGAAGCTTTCTTT. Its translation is CASFGGTVNTEAFF.

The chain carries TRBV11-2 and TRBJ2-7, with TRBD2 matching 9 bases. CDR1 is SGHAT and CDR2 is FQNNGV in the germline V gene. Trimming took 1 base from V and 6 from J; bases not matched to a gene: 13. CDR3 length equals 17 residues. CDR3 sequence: CASSLGYGGREGGEQYF. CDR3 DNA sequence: TGTGCCAGCAGCTTAGGGTATGGAGGGCGGGAGGGCGGCGAGCAGTACTTC.

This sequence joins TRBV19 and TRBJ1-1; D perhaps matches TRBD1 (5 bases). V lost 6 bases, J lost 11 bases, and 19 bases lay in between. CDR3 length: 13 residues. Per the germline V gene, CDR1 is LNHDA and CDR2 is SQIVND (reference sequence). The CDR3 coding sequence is TGTGCCAGTAGCGGGGGACGAACACTGAACGCTTTCTTT. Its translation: CASSGGRTLNAFF.

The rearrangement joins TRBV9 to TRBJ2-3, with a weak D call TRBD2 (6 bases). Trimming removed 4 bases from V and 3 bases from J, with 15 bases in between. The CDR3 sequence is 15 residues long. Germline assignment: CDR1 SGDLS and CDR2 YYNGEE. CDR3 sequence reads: CASSPRGGGTDTQYF. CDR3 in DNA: TGTGCCAGCAGCCCCCGTGGGGGAGGTACAGATACGCAGTATTTT.

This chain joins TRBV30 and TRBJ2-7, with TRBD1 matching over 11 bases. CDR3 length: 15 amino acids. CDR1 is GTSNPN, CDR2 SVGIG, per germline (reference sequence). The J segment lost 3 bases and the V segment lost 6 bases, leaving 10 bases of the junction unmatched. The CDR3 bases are TGTGCCTGCCTACCAGGGACAGGGGGAAACTACGAGCAGTACTTC. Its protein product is CACLPGTGGNYEQYF.

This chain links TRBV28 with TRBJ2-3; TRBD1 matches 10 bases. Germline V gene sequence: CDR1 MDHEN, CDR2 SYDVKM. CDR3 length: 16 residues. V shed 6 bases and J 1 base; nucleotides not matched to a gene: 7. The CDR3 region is CASSPYDRGRTDTQYF. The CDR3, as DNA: TGTGCCAGCAGCCCCTATGACAGGGGGCGCACAGATACGCAGTATTTT.

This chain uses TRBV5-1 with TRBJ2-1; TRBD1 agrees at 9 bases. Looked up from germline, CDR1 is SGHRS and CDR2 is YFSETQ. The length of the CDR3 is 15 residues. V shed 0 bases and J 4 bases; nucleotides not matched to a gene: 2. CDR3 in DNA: TGCGCCAGCAGCTTGGGACAGGGGGTGTACAATGAGCAGTTCTTC. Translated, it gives CASSLGQGVYNEQFF. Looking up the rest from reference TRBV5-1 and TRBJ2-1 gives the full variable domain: KAGVTQTPRYLIKTRGQQVTLSCSPISGHRSVSWYQQTPGQGLQFLFEYFSETQRNKGNFPGRFSGRQFSNSRSEMNVSTLELGDSALYLCASSLGQGVYNEQFFGPGTRLTVL.

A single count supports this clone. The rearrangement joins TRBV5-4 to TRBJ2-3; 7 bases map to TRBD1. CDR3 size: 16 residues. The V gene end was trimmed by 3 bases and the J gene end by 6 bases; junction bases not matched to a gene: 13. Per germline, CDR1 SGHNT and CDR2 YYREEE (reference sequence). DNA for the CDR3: TGTGCCAGCAGCTCTTACAGGGGCAACCCTGGGGATACGCAGTATTTT. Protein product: CASSSYRGNPGDTQYF. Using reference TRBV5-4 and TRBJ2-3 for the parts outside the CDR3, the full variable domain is ETGVTQSPTHLIKTRGQQVTLRCSSQSGHNTVSWYQQALGQGPQFIFQYYREEENGRGNFPPRFSGLQFPNYSSELNVNALELDDSALYLCASSSYRGNPGDTQYFGPGTRLTVL.

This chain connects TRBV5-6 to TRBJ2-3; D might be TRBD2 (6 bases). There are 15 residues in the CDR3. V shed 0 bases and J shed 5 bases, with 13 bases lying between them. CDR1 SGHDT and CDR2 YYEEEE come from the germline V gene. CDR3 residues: CASSLVGQGGDTQYF. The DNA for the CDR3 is TGTGCCAGCAGCTTGGTGGGCCAGGGAGGAGATACGCAGTATTTT. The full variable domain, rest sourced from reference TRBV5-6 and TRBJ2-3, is DAGVTQSPTHLIKTRGQQVTLRCSPKSGHDTVSWYQQALGQGPQFIFQYYEEEERQRGNFPDRFSGHQFPNYSSELNVNALLLGDSALYLCASSLVGQGGDTQYFGPGTRLTVL.

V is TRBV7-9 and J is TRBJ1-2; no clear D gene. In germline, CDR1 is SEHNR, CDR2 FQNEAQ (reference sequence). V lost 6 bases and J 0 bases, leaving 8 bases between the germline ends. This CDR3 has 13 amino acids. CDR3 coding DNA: TGTGCCAGCAGTCCCGGGGCTAACTATGGCTACACCTTC. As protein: CASSPGANYGYTF.

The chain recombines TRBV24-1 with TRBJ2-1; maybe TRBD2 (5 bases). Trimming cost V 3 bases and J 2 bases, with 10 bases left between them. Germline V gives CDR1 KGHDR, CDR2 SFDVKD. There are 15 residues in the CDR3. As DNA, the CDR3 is TGTGCCACCAGTGATCCAGCGGTCACCTACAATGAGCAGTTCTTC. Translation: CATSDPAVTYNEQFF.

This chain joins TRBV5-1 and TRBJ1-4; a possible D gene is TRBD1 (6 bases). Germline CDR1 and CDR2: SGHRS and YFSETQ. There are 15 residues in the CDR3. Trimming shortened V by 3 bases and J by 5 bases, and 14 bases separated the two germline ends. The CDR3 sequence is CASSSRGQLNEKLFF. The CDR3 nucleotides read TGCGCCAGCAGCTCCCGGGGACAACTAAATGAAAAACTGTTTTTT.

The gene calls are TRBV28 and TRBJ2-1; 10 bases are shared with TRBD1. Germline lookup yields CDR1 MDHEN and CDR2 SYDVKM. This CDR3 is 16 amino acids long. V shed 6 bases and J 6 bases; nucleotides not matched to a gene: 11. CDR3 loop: CASRTPTGGFFNEQFF. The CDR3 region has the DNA TGTGCCAGCAGAACTCCGACAGGGGGCTTTTTCAATGAGCAGTTCTTC.

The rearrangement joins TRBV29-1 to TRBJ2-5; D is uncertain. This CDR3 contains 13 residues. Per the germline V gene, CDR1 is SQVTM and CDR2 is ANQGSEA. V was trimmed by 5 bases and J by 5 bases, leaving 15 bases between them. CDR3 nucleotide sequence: TGCAGCGTTCTCAGGCAAGCAGTGGAGACCCAGTACTTC. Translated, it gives CSVLRQAVETQYF. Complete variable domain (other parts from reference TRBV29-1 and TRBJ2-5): SAVISQKPSRDICQRGTSLTIQCQVDSQVTMMFWYRQQPGQSLTLIATANQGSEATYESGFVIDKFPISRPNLTFSTLTVSNMSPEDSSIYLCSVLRQAVETQYFGPGTRLLVL.

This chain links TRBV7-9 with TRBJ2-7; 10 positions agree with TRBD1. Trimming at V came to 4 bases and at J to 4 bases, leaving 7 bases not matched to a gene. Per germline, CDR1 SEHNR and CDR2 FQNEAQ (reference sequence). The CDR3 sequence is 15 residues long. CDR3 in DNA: TGTGCCAGCAGCTCCCGGGACAGGGGCCTTTACGAGCAGTACTTC. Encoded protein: CASSSRDRGLYEQYF.

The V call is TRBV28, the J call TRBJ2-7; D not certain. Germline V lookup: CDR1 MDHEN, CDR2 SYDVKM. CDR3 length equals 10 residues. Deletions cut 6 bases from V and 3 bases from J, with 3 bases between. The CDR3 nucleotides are TGTGCCAGCAGCCGCTACGAGCAGTACTTC. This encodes CASSRYEQYF.

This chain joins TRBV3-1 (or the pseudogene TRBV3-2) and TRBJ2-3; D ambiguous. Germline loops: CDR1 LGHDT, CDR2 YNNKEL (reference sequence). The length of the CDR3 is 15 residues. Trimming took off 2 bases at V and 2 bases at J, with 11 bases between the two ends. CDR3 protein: CASSQLEFSTDTQYF. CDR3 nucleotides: TGTGCCAGCAGCCAACTGGAGTTCTCCACAGATACGCAGTATTTT.

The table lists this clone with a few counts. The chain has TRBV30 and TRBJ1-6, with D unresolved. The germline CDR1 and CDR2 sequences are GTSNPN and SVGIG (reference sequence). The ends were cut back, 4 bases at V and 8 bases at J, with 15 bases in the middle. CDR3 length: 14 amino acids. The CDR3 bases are TGTGCCTGGAATCAGGTGGCAGCTTATTCACCCCTCCACTTT. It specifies CAWNQVAAYSPLHF.

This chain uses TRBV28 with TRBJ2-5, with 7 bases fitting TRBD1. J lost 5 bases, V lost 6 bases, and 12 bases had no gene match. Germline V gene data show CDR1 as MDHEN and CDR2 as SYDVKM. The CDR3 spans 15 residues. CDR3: CASSSRQGRWETQYF. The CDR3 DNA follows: TGTGCCAGCAGCTCCAGACAGGGACGATGGGAGACCCAGTACTTC.

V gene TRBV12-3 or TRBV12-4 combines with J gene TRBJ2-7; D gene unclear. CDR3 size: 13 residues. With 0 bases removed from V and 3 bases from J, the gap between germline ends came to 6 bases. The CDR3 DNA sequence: TGTGCCAGCAGTTTAGCACCACTCTACGAGCAGTACTTC. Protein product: CASSLAPLYEQYF.

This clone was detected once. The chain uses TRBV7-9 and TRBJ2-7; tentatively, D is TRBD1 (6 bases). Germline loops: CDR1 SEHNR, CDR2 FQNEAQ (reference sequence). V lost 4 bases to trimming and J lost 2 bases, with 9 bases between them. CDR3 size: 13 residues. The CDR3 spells CASSSTGTYEQYF. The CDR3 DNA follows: TGTGCCAGCAGCTCTACAGGGACCTACGAGCAGTACTTC.

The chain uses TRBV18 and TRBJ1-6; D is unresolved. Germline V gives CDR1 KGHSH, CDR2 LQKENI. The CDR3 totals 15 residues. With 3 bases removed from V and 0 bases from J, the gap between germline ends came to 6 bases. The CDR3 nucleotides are TGTGCCAGCTCACCTGGGAGCTCCTATAATTCACCCCTCCACTTT. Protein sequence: CASSPGSSYNSPLHF.

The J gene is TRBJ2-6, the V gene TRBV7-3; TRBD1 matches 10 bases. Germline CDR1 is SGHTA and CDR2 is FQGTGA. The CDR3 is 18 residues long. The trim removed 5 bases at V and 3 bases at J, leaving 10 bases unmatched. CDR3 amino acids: CASSSTDRGLFGANVLTF. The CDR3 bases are TGTGCCAGCAGCAGCACCGACAGGGGGCTCTTTGGGGCCAACGTCCTGACTTTC.

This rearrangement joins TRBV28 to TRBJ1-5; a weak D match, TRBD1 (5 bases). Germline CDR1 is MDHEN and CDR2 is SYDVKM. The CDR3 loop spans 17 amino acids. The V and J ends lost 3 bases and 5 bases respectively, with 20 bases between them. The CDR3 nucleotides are TGTGCCAGCAGTTTGAGATTTTGGGGGGGTAGTGATCAGCCCCAGCATTTT. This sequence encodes CASSLRFWGGSDQPQHF.

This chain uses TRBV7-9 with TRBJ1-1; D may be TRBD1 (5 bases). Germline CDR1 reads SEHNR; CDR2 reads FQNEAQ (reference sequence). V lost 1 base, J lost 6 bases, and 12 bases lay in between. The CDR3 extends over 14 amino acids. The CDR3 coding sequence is TGTGCCAGCAGCTTAGAAAACAGGAATTCTGAAGCTTTCTTT. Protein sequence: CASSLENRNSEAFF.

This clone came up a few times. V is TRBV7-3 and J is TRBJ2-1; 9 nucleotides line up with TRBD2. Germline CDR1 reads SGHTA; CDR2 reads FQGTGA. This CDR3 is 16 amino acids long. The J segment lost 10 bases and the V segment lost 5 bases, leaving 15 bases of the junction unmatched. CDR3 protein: CASSPSGAGGRSEQFF. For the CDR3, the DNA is TGTGCCAGCAGCCCCTCCGGGGCGGGGGGGCGTTCCGAGCAGTTCTTC. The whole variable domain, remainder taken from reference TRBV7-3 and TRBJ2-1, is GAGVSQTPSNKVTEKGKYVELRCDPISGHTALYWYRQSLGQGPEFLIYFQGTGAADDSGLPNDRFFAVRPEGSVSTLKIQRTERGDSAVYLCASSPSGAGGRSEQFFGPGTRLTVL.

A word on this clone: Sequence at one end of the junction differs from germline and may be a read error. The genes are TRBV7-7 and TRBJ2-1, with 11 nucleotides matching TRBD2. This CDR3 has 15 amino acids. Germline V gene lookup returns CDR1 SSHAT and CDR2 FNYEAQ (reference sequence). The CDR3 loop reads CASSTSGSNYNEQFF. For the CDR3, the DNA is TGTGCTAGCAGCACTAGCGGGAGCAACTACAATGAGCAGTTCTTC.